This TCR beta chain was recovered during a study of blood T cell repertoires in COVID-19. Profiled with immunoSEQ multiplex PCR; TCRdb holds only in-frame clones, not every one. The data contain 35,000 to 45,000 clones, over 75% of them singletons. This clone occurred a few times. V was trimmed by 4 bases and J by 8 bases, leaving 8 bases between them. Germline CDR1 is MNHEY and CDR2 is SVGAGI. The CDR3 contains 12 residues. Sequenced sample: peripheral blood. The V and J genes are TRBV6-5 and TRBJ2-2; D is unclear. The receptor's source is a man in his sixties with acute or convalescent COVID-19. CDR3 protein: CASSSPTGELFF. The CDR3 nucleotides are TGTGCCAGCAGTTCACCCACAGGGGAGCTGTTTTTT.